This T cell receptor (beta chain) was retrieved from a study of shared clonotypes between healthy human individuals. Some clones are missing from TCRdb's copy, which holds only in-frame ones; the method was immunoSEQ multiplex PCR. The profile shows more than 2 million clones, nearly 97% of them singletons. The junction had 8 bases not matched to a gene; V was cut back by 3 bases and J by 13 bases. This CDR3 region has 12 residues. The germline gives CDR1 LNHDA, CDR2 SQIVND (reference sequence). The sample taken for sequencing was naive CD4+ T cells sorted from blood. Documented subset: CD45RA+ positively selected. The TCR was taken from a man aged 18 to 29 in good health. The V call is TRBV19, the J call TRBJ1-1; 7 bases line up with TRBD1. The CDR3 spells CASSIPRGKVFF. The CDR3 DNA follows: TGTGCCAGTAGTATTCCCAGGGGGAAGGTTTTCTTT.